This TCR beta chain was captured by sequencing in a study of blood T cell repertoires in COVID-19. As for the study in general: COVID-19 samples collected from the United States, Italy and Spain covered acute and convalescent phases. PBMCs, B-cell-depleted T cells, or T cells were the source of the cDNA or gDNA that made up the material.

Germline V lookup: CDR1 SGHNT, CDR2 YYREEE (reference sequence). The CDR3 is made up of 16 amino acids. Deletions cut 5 bases from V and 0 bases from J, with 17 bases between. Under the authors' procedure: Estimation of nucleated cell counts relied on the amplification of reference gene primers. The table came from immunoSEQ multiplex PCR; TCRdb's copy has only in-frame clones and leaves some out. V, J and clone size are those of that table, while D and trimming were read from the DNA. The sample records over 200,000 clones, roughly 84% being singletons. The sequence was obtained from an elderly woman with active or convalescent COVID-19. The J gene is TRBJ1-2, the V gene TRBV5-4; possibly TRBD1 for D (6 bases). Sequences were obtained from peripheral blood. The CDR3 bases are TGTGCCAGCAGGATGGGCAGGGGCGAGGCTAACTATGGCTACACCTTC. This sequence encodes CASRMGRGEANYGYTF.